The 5 T cell receptor beta chains below were found in one sample sequenced in a study of blood T cell repertoires in COVID-19. Libraries were prepared by immunoSEQ multiplex PCR; TCRdb keeps only in-frame clonotypes and omits some of them. The sample contains hundreds of thousands of clones, more than 80% of which appear only once. The sequenced sample consisted of peripheral blood. The receptors stem from a woman between 25 and 40 years old with active or convalescent COVID-19.

This chain uses TRBV24-1 with TRBJ2-1, with D possibly TRBD1 on 6 matching bases. The CDR3 is 17 residues long. The V and J ends lost 5 bases and 5 bases respectively, with 21 bases between them. CDR1 and CDR2 (germline): KGHDR, SFDVKD. The CDR3, as DNA: TGTGCCACCAGTGTCCCCCGGGACATTGGGGAGAACAATGAGCAGTTCTTC. Amino acid sequence: CATSVPRDIGENNEQFF.

This chain links TRBV6-5 with TRBJ1-1, with TRBD1 identical over 7 bases. The CDR3 covers 12 residues. Trimming cost V 6 bases and J 10 bases; bases outside gene matches: 8. Per germline, CDR1 MNHEY and CDR2 SVGAGI. CDR3 DNA: TGTGCCAGCAGAACTACAGGGGATGGAGCTTTCTTT. It encodes CASRTTGDGAFF.

V is TRBV10-3 and J is TRBJ2-4; 7 bases fit TRBD2. Trimming removed 0 bases from V and 3 bases from J; junction bases left unmatched: 5. The CDR3 covers 16 residues. Per germline, CDR1 ENHRY and CDR2 SYGVKD. The CDR3 nucleotides are TGTGCCATCAGTGAGTCTCGGGGGGTAGTCAAAAACATTCAGTACTTC. It yields the protein CAISESRGVVKNIQYF.

This chain joins TRBV7-6 and TRBJ2-7; weak D call: TRBD2 (6 bases). CDR3 length: 15 amino acids. In germline, CDR1 is SGHVS, CDR2 FNYEAQ. Trimming took 1 base from V and 2 from J, leaving 12 bases between them. The CDR3 reads CASSLGVAATYEQYF. CDR3 in DNA: TGTGCCAGCAGCTTAGGAGTAGCGGCAACCTACGAGCAGTACTTC.

The chain has TRBV29-1 and TRBJ1-2; D unclear. The V end was cut by 2 bases, the J end by 5 bases, with 9 bases between. Germline CDR1 SQVTM, CDR2 ANQGSEA. The CDR3 sequence is 12 residues long. CDR3 DNA sequence: TGCAGCGTTGAAAAGTCGACTTATGGCTACACCTTC. Translation gives CSVEKSTYGYTF.